This TCR beta chain comes out of a study of vaccination and CD4 T cells after COVID-19. Across the study: Two of the convalescents were Hispanic, and convalescents were six males and four females. Post-vaccination specimens were collected at a median of about 70 days following dose two (range 14 to 241). The peptides that stimulated the cells were overlapping spike peptides from SARS-CoV-2, HCoV-NL63, HCoV-OC43 and HCoV-229E.

As to this clonotype: Antigen specificity is unknown.

Sequenced with the Oncomine TCR Beta short-read assay was DNA taken from cultured CD4+ T cells. TCRdb fed the PCR reads into MiXCR, producing one record per CDR3 protein. The sample lists around 4,400 distinct CDR3 sequences, around 26% occurring once. As for treatment: roughly 10-day PBMC culture with coronavirus spike peptide pools or control peptides (ViraFEST assay). The unexposed donor gave CD4+ T cells before the COVID-19 pandemic (2011-2018). Via ViraFEST, peptide pools expanded antigen-specific T cells before TCR sequencing. Germline CDR1 is SNHLY and CDR2 is FYNNEI. This CDR3 is built from 14 residues. Trimming cost V 2 bases and J 4 bases, with 11 bases left between them.

The source of this sequence is a human donor in good health. Source material: CD4+ T cells from blood, cultured in vitro. This chain links TRBV2 with TRBJ1-2; D remains unclear. The CDR3 sequence: CASSELGPLYGYTF. As DNA, the CDR3 is TGTGCCAGCAGTGAATTAGGACCTCTCTATGGCTACACCTTC. The variable domain in full, with the rest retrieved from reference TRBV2 and TRBJ1-2, is EPEVTQTPSHQVTQMGQEVILRCVPISNHLYFYWYRQILGQKVEFLVSFYNNEISEKSEIFDDQFSVERPDGSNFTLKIRSTKLEDSAMYFCASSELGPLYGYTFGSGTRLTVV.